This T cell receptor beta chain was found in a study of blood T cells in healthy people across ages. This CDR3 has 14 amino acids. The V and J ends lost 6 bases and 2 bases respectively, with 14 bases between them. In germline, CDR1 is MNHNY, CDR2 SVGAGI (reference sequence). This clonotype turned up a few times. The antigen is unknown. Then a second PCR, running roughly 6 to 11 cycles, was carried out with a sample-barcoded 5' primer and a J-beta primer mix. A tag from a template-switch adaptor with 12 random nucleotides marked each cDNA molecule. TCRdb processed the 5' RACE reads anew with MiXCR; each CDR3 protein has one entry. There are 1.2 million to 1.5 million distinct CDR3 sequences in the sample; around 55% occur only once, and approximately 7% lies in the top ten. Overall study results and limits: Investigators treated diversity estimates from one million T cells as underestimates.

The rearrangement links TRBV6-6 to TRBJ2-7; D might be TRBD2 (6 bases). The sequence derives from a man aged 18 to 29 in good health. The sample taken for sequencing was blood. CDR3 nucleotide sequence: TGTGCCAGCAGGGCCGGACTATTAACCTACGAGCAGTACTTC. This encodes CASRAGLLTYEQYF.